These T cell receptor beta chains were read from a single sample in a study of cytomegalovirus exposure and HLA in healthy donors. Produced via immunoSEQ multiplex PCR; TCRdb's table is partial and in-frame only. The sample lists under 150,000 clones, around 86% occurring once. Sequences were obtained from PBMCs. These receptors all come from a man aged 18 to 29 in good health and CMV-seropositive. The CDR3 runs from the conserved cysteine through the conserved F or W. Fields, in order: J gene, clone size, V gene, D gene, CDR3 DNA, CDR3 protein. D genes are given only for firm matches. Rows give clone size only sometimes, using once, few, many, or a class for an expanded clone.

TRBJ1-2 - TRBV9 - TGTGCCAGCAGCGCGACTACACAGAATAACTATGGCTACACCTTC CASSATTQNNYGYTF
TRBJ2-2 - TRBV5-5 TRBD1 TGTGCCAGCAGGTGGCAGGGGGCCGGGGAGCTGTTTTTT CASRWQGAGELFF
TRBJ2-7 - TRBV14 TRBD1 TGTGCCAGCAGCCAATCCGGGACAGGATGGGAGCAGTACTTC CASSQSGTGWEQYF
TRBJ2-7 - TRBV30 - TGTGCCTGGAGTACTAGTTATTCCGGGCAGTACTTC CAWSTSYSGQYF
TRBJ2-7 few TRBV4-2 - TGTGCCAGCAGCCAAGATAGGGGCTACGAGCAGTACTTC CASSQDRGYEQYF
TRBJ2-1 - TRBV10-3 TRBD2 TGTGCCATCAGTGAAAGGACTAGCCTTGTAGGAAATGAGCAGTTCTTC CAISERTSLVGNEQFF
TRBJ1-5 once TRBV28 TRBD1 TGTGCCAGCAGGAACAGGGGGGGTCAGCCCCAGCATTTT CASRNRGGQPQHF
TRBJ2-4 - TRBV2 - TGTGCCAGCAGAGGGGTCTCATTAGCCAAAAACATTCAGTACTTC CASRGVSLAKNIQYF
TRBJ2-5 - TRBV9 TRBD1 TGTGCCAGCAGCGCCCGACAGGGACAAGAGACCCAGTACTTC CASSARQGQETQYF
TRBJ1-2 - TRBV18 TRBD1 TGTGCCAGCTCACTTGCCCTCGACAGGGCCCAGAGGGGCTACACCTTC CASSLALDRAQRGYTF
TRBJ2-1 - TRBV27 TRBD1 TGTGCCAGCAGTTCCTTAGACAGGGGGATGTACAATGAGCAGTTCTTC CASSSLDRGMYNEQFF
TRBJ2-1 - TRBV2 - TGTGCGGGAACTAGTGACTACAATGAGCAGTTCTTC CAGTSDYNEQFF
TRBJ2-7 - TRBV9 - TGTGCCAGCAGCGTGGCGCCGGGAAACTCCTACGAGCAGTACTTC CASSVAPGNSYEQYF
TRBJ2-3 - TRBV2 TRBD2 TGTGCCAGCAGTGAAGCGCTTCTTATGGCGGGAGAGGATACGCAGTATTTT CASSEALLMAGEDTQYF
TRBJ2-2 - TRBV14 TRBD2 TGTGCCAGCAGCCAAGACAGGGCTAGCGGGAGCAACCTCCGCGGGGAGCTGTTTTTT CASSQDRASGSNLRGELFF
TRBJ1-2 - TRBV7-2 - TGTGCCAGCAGTTTAGGCCGCGGATACTATGGCTACACCTTC CASSLGRGYYGYTF
TRBJ2-3 - TRBV5-6 TRBD1 TGTGCCAGCAGCTCGGACAGGGGGCTGACAGATACGCAGTATTTT CASSSDRGLTDTQYF
TRBJ2-1 - TRBV7-8 TRBD2 TGTGCCAGCAGCTCTTCCGGGACTAGCGTGTACAATGAGCAGTTCTTC CASSSSGTSVYNEQFF
TRBJ1-3 - TRBV5-4 - TGTGCCAGCAGCTATGGCCTCGGGGGGGCGCAAGGAAACACCATATATTTT CASSYGLGGAQGNTIYF
TRBJ2-7 - TRBV5-1 TRBD1 TGCGCCAGCAGCGACCGGGACAGGGCACTCTACGAGCAGTACTTC CASSDRDRALYEQYF
TRBJ2-3 few TRBV5-4 TRBD1 TGTGCCAGCAGCTCCGCCGACAGGGGGCCAACCACAGATACGCAGTATTTT CASSSADRGPTTDTQYF
TRBJ2-7 - TRBV7-9 TRBD1 TGTGCCAGCAGCAACAAACAGGGGATACCCCCCTACGAGCAGTACTTC CASSNKQGIPPYEQYF
TRBJ2-6 - TRBV6-5 - TGTGCCAGCACCCAGCAGGTCTCTGGGGCCAACGTCCTGACTTTC CASTQQVSGANVLTF
TRBJ2-1 - TRBV6-1 - TGTGCCAGCAGTGAGTACCGGGAGAGTGAGCAGTTCTTC CASSEYRESEQFF
TRBJ2-7 - TRBV19 - TGTGCCAGTAGTATAGGTCGGGAGAGCTACGAGCAGTACTTC CASSIGRESYEQYF
TRBJ2-4 - TRBV5-4 - TGTGCCAGCAGCCCCCGGGAAGCCAAAAACATTCAGTACTTC CASSPREAKNIQYF
TRBJ1-1 - TRBV6-7 - TGTGCCAGCAGTACCACAGTGAACACTGAAGCTTTCTTT CASSTTVNTEAFF
TRBJ1-4 few TRBV29-1 - TGCAGCGTTGTGAGGACTGGGGATGAAAAACTGTTTTTT CSVVRTGDEKLFF
TRBJ2-5 - TRBV4-1 TRBD2 TGCGCCAGCAGCCAAGTCGGAGCGGGAGTATTCGAGACCCAGTACTTC CASSQVGAGVFETQYF
TRBJ2-7 - TRBV7-2 TRBD2 TGTGCCAGCAGCCCAGCGGGAGCGGCCTACGAGCAGTACTTC CASSPAGAAYEQYF
TRBJ2-3 - TRBV28 TRBD2 TGTGCCAGCAGTTCGGCGGGGGGCCCCGGGGATACGCAGTATTTT CASSSAGGPGDTQYF
TRBJ2-3 - TRBV5-1 - TGCGCCAGCAGCCGTGGACTCACACACACAGATACGCAGTATTTT CASSRGLTHTDTQYF
TRBJ2-2 - TRBV27 - TGTGCCAGCAGTTTCCCGGACAGCCCAGACACCGGGGAGCTGTTTTTT CASSFPDSPDTGELFF
TRBJ1-2 many TRBV9 TRBD1 TGTGCCAGCAACCGACCCGGGACAGGGCCCGCATATGGCTACACCTTC CASNRPGTGPAYGYTF
TRBJ2-3 - TRBV10-3 - TGTGCCATTGCGGGTTCGATGGATACGCAGTATTTT CAIAGSMDTQYF
TRBJ1-5 - TRBV19 - TGTGCCAGTAGTGCGGGTGTGTCGAGAGATAGCAATCAGCCCCAGCATTTT CASSAGVSRDSNQPQHF
TRBJ2-2 many TRBV15 TRBD2 TGTGCCACCAGCAAGGGACTAGTCACCGGGGAGCTGTTTTTT CATSKGLVTGELFF
TRBJ2-3 - TRBV5-1 TRBD1 TGCGCCAGCAGCTTGGGGACAGGGTCGAATACGCAGTATTTT CASSLGTGSNTQYF
TRBJ1-1 - TRBV20-1 - TGCAGGGTGAGCTTGAACACTGAAGCTTTCTTT CRVSLNTEAFF
TRBJ1-5 once TRBV2 - TGTGCCAGCAGTGCAGGGTTAGATCAGCCCCAGCATTTT CASSAGLDQPQHF
TRBJ1-1 - TRBV6-5 - TGTGCCAGCAGTTCGTTCGGTACTGAAGCTTTCTTT CASSSFGTEAFF
TRBJ1-1 - TRBV7-6 TRBD1 TGTGCCAGCAGCTTTTCCGACAGGGCTGAAGCTTTCTTT CASSFSDRAEAFF
TRBJ2-2 - TRBV7-3 - TGTGCCAGCAGCTCCCCCCCAGGGGATGCCAAAACCGGGGAGCTGTTTTTT CASSSPPGDAKTGELFF
TRBJ1-1 - TRBV29-1 - TGCAGCGCCGCAAAACAGGGAAGACCTGAAGCTTTCTTT CSAAKQGRPEAFF
TRBJ2-3 - TRBV7-8 TRBD1 TGTGCCAGCAGCTCGCCATATACCGGACAGGGGATTGCAGATACGCAGTATTTT CASSSPYTGQGIADTQYF
TRBJ2-6 - TRBV5-1 TRBD1 TGCGCCAGCAGCTGGGCCCTACAGGGGGCTTTGGGGGCCAACGTCCTGACTTTC CASSWALQGALGANVLTF
TRBJ2-1 few TRBV2 TRBD2 TGTGCCAGCAGAGCGGGACTAGGGGAAAACAATGAGCAGTTCTTC CASRAGLGENNEQFF
TRBJ1-1 - TRBV5-4 - TGTGCCAGCAGCTTGTTTCAGGGATATGACACTGAAGCTTTCTTT CASSLFQGYDTEAFF
TRBJ2-7 - TRBV5-6 TRBD2 TGTGCCAGCAGCCCGCTCAGATCGGGGGGTCGGAGGTCCTACGAGCAGTACTTC CASSPLRSGGRRSYEQYF